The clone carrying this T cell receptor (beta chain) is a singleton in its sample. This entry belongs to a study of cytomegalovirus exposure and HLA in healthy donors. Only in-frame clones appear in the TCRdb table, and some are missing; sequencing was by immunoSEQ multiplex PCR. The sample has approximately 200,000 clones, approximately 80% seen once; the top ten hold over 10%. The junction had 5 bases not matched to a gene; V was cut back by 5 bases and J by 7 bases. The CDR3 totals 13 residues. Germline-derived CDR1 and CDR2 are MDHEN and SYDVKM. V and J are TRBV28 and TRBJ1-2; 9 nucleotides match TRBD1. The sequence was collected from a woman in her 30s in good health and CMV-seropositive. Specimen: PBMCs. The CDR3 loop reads CASSETGGTGYTF. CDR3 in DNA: TGTGCCAGCAGTGAGACAGGGGGGACTGGCTACACCTTC.